Shown below are 15 T cell receptor beta chains from a single sample sequenced in a study of shared clonotypes between healthy human individuals. Method: immunoSEQ multiplex PCR; TCRdb's copy keeps in-frame clones and lacks some. Of under 1,100,000 clones in the sample, about 76% were seen once. The specimen sequenced was memory CD4+ T cells sorted from blood. Subset described: CD45RA-negative fraction. These receptor sequences come from a man aged 18 to 29 in good health.

The chain uses TRBV7-9 and TRBJ1-6; no clear D. V lost 5 bases and J 5 bases, leaving 7 bases between the germline ends. Germline CDR1 SEHNR, CDR2 FQNEAQ (reference sequence). The CDR3 runs 13 residues. This CDR3 is CASSPQDNSPLHF. The CDR3 DNA follows: TGTGCCAGCAGCCCCCAGGATAATTCACCCCTCCACTTT. The full variable domain, with the rest looked up from reference TRBV7-9 and TRBJ1-6, is DTGVSQNPRHKITKRGQNVTFRCDPISEHNRLYWYRQTLGQGPEFLTYFQNEAQLEKSRLLSDRFSAERPKGSFSTLEIQRTEQGDSAMYLCASSPQDNSPLHFGNGTRLTVT.

This clone was recorded a few times. This chain links TRBV7-8 with TRBJ2-5, with TRBD1 matching 10 bases. The CDR3 extends over 17 amino acids. V was pared by 5 bases and J by 2 bases, with 11 bases of the junction left unmatched. CDR1 SGHVS and CDR2 FQNEAQ come from the germline V gene. The CDR3 is CASSPPRQGAHQETQYF. CDR3 bases: TGTGCCAGCAGCCCCCCCAGACAGGGGGCCCATCAAGAGACCCAGTACTTC.

The V call is TRBV19, the J call TRBJ2-1; 8 bases fit TRBD2. The V segment lost 5 bases and the J segment 7 bases; nucleotides outside the gene matches: 10. Per germline, CDR1 LNHDA and CDR2 SQIVND (reference sequence). The CDR3 is made up of 15 amino acids. The CDR3 nucleotides read TGTGCCAGTAGTTTTAGCGGGGCCAGTGTGAATGAGCAGTTCTTC. Translation gives CASSFSGASVNEQFF.

The chain recombines TRBV9 with TRBJ1-1; maybe TRBD1 (6 bases). Per the germline V gene, CDR1 is SGDLS and CDR2 is YYNGEE. Trimming stripped 7 bases from V and 6 bases from J, with 19 bases between. The CDR3 runs to 14 residues. The CDR3 sequence is CASDRLQGASEAFF. The CDR3 DNA reads as TGTGCCAGCGACAGACTACAGGGAGCATCTGAAGCTTTCTTT.

The chain joins TRBV30 to TRBJ2-1, with a possible D match to TRBD2 (6 bases). The length of the CDR3 is 13 residues. In germline, CDR1 is GTSNPN, CDR2 SVGIG (reference sequence). V lost 6 bases and J 5 bases, leaving 14 bases between the germline ends. The CDR3 DNA reads TGTGCCTGCAGGGAGGTATCAGACAATGAGCAGTTCTTC. Translating gives CACREVSDNEQFF.

The chain combines TRBV5-1 with TRBJ2-3, with TRBD2 identical over 10 bases. The CDR3 length is 15 residues. V gave up 5 bases and J gave up 0 bases; unmatched junction bases: 3. Germline V CDR1 and CDR2: SGHRS, YFSETQ. CDR3 in DNA: TGCGCCAGCAGAACTAGCGGGGCTAGCACAGATACGCAGTATTTT. It specifies CASRTSGASTDTQYF.

This clone was observed a few times. This sequence joins TRBV4-1 and TRBJ2-1; TRBD2 might be the D (7 bases). V gave up 9 bases and J gave up 9 bases, with 21 bases separating them. The V gene's germline CDR1 is MGHRA and CDR2 YSYEKL. The CDR3 runs to 14 residues. For the CDR3, the DNA is TGCGCCAGTTGCGGGGGCCGGCACTTTTGTGAGCAGTTCTTC. Translated, it gives CASCGGRHFCEQFF.

The gene calls are TRBV2 and TRBJ1-5; no definite D call. This CDR3 has 13 residues. Germline V gene sequence: CDR1 SNHLY, CDR2 FYNNEI. V lost 7 bases to trimming and J lost 0 bases, with 7 bases between them. In DNA, the CDR3 is TGTGCCAGCAAGCAGAATAGCAATCAGCCCCAGCATTTT. This codes for CASKQNSNQPQHF.

This clone showed up just a few times. The rearrangement uses TRBV18 and TRBJ1-3, with D possibly being TRBD1 (5 bases). This CDR3 contains 19 residues. The germline gives CDR1 KGHSH, CDR2 LQKENI. Trimming pared 4 bases from V and 0 bases from J, leaving 22 bases between. The CDR3 bases are TGTGCCAGCTCACAACAGGCCGCCCTGACAGCTCCCTCTGGAAACACCATATATTTT. Protein product: CASSQQAALTAPSGNTIYF.

This clone was observed a few times. The chain couples TRBV10-2 to TRBJ2-3; TRBD2 agrees at 9 bases. J gave up 5 bases and V 11 bases, and 8 bases lay outside the gene matches. Germline CDR1 is WSHSY and CDR2 is SAAADI. CDR3 size: 13 residues. The chain's CDR3 is CAARGRGGDTQYF. The CDR3 bases are TGCGCCGCCCGGGGGCGGGGGGGAGATACGCAGTATTTT.

Worth noting for this clone: A far more abundant clone sits one base away, making this likely a read error. The chain has TRBV10-2 and TRBJ1-1; D remains unclear. The CDR3 runs to 13 residues. Deletions cut 3 bases from V and 0 bases from J, with 5 bases between. Germline CDR1 WSHSY, CDR2 SAAADI. The CDR3 reads CASSDSMNTEAFF. CDR3 sequence (DNA): TGCGCCAGCAGTGACAGCATGAACACTGAAGCTTTCTTT.

The rearrangement joins TRBV7-9 to TRBJ2-1; maybe TRBD2 (7 bases). The germline CDR1 and CDR2 sequences are SEHNR and FQNEAQ (reference sequence). The ends were cut back, 1 base at V and 7 bases at J, with 14 bases in the middle. CDR3 size: 15 residues. The CDR3: CASSLEGGARNEQFF. The CDR3 DNA reads TGTGCCAGCAGCTTAGAAGGGGGGGCGAGGAATGAGCAGTTCTTC.

This sequence joins TRBV10-1 and TRBJ2-7; 9 bases match TRBD1. Losses at the gene ends were 5 bases for V and 5 bases for J; bases not matched to a gene: 10. This CDR3 spans 15 amino acids. Germline CDR1 and CDR2: WNHNN and SYGVQD (reference sequence). The CDR3, as DNA: TGCGCCAGCAGTCCCTCGGGACAGGGCGGCGACGAGCAGTACTTC. Translated, it gives CASSPSGQGGDEQYF.

The chain links TRBV7-2 to TRBJ2-2, with TRBD1 identical over 8 bases. The V segment lost 6 bases and the J segment 2 bases; nucleotides outside the gene matches: 8. The CDR3 runs 16 residues. Germline-derived CDR1 and CDR2 are SGHTA and FQGNSA. DNA for the CDR3: TGTGCCAGCAGTTACCGACAGGGGCCTAACACCGGGGAGCTGTTTTTT. As protein: CASSYRQGPNTGELFF.

This clone was seen a handful of times. CDR3 residues: CASRSGGMTEAFF. CDR3 DNA: TGCGCCAGCCGTTCGGGGGGAATGACTGAAGCTTTCTTT. This chain connects TRBV4-1 to TRBJ1-1, with a possible D match to TRBD1 (5 bases). Germline values: CDR1 MGHRA, CDR2 YSYEKL. Trimming removed 8 bases from V and 5 bases from J, with 15 bases in between. There are 13 residues in the CDR3.